This T cell receptor beta chain was recovered during a study of blood T cell repertoires in COVID-19. Across the study: Samples taken during acute and convalescent COVID-19 were collected in the United States, Italy and Spain. T cells, B-cell-depleted T cells, or PBMCs provided the cDNA or gDNA that served as material.

Per the study methods: Amplification from reference gene primers served as the basis for estimated nucleated cell counts. Libraries were prepared by immunoSEQ multiplex PCR; TCRdb keeps only in-frame clonotypes and omits some of them. V and J calls and clone size follow that table, whereas D and trimming were derived from the DNA. This table has more than 250,000 clones, approximately 86% appearing once. Per the germline V gene, CDR1 is LNHDA and CDR2 is SQIVND (reference sequence). With V trimmed by 5 bases and J by 8 bases, 7 bases remained unmatched. This CDR3 is 14 amino acids long. Sequencing input: peripheral blood. This sequence was found in a human donor in a cohort sampled during active COVID-19. The J gene is TRBJ1-4, the V gene TRBV19, with 8 bases matching TRBD1. The CDR3 DNA reads TGTGCCAGTAGTCCACAGGGGGAGGAGGAAAAACTGTTTTTT. Residues: CASSPQGEEEKLFF.